The 22 T cell receptor beta chains in this list originate from one sample, sequenced in a study of patients with pleural tuberculosis. TCRdb re-analysed the reads in MiXCR, keeping a single row per CDR3 protein. The sample consists of around 50,000 distinct CDR3 sequences, 7.3% of them appearing once. These receptors were collected from a human donor with pleural tuberculosis.

At least ten counts were recorded for this clonotype. The J gene is TRBJ2-7, the V gene TRBV20-1, with no clear D. Germline V lookup: CDR1 DFQATT, CDR2 SNEGSKA (reference sequence). This CDR3 comprises 9 residues. The V and J ends lost 6 bases and 3 bases respectively, with 3 bases between them. The CDR3 DNA reads TGCAGTGCCAACTACGAGCAGTACGTC. Its translation: CSANYEQYV.

This clonotype was picked up many times. V usage is TRBV6-1 and J usage is TRBJ1-1, with D uncertain. This CDR3 comprises 11 residues. The V and J ends lost 6 bases and 6 bases respectively, with 8 bases between them. Germline V gene data show CDR1 as MNHNS and CDR2 as SASEGT. The CDR3 coding sequence is TGTGCCAGCAGGCGAGGAGCTGAAGCTTTCTTT. Translated: CASRRGAEAFF.

In its sample, this clonotype was seen many times. The V call is TRBV28, the J call TRBJ1-5; 9 bases fit TRBD1. V shed 4 bases, J shed 8 bases, and the junction held 3 bases outside the gene matches. CDR3 length: 13 amino acids. Germline V CDR1 and CDR2: MDHEN, SYDVKM. The CDR3 here is CASSWDRDEPQHF. DNA for the CDR3: TGTGCCAGCAGTTGGGACAGGGATGAGCCCCAGCATTTT.

This clonotype was observed at least ten times. DNA for the CDR3: TGTGCCAGCAGTTACTCGAAGGGCCCTTACAATGAGCAGTTCTTC. It is translated as CASSYSKGPYNEQFF. This chain joins TRBV6-2 or TRBV6-3 and TRBJ2-1; D unclear. V gave up 0 bases and J gave up 4 bases, with 10 bases separating them. Germline CDR1 is MNHEY and CDR2 is SVGEGT. The CDR3 runs to 15 residues.

This clonotype was recorded at least ten times. The V gene is TRBV5-4, the J gene TRBJ1-2, with 9 bases lining up with TRBD1. Germline assignment: CDR1 SGHNT and CDR2 YYREEE (reference sequence). V dropped 2 bases and J dropped 2; count of bases not matched to a gene: 1. The CDR3 is made up of 14 amino acids. CDR3 residues: CASSLGTGNYGYTF. CDR3 nucleotide sequence: TGTGCCAGCAGCTTAGGGACAGGGAACTATGGCTACACCTTC. The full variable domain, rest sourced from reference TRBV5-4 and TRBJ1-2, is ETGVTQSPTHLIKTRGQQVTLRCSSQSGHNTVSWYQQALGQGPQFIFQYYREEENGRGNFPPRFSGLQFPNYSSELNVNALELDDSALYLCASSLGTGNYGYTFGSGTRLTVV.

This clonotype was observed a few times. This chain's CDR3 is CSVHRGDVDGYTF. CDR3 nucleotides: TGCAGCGTGCACAGGGGGGATGTTGATGGCTACACCTTC. The chain joins TRBV29-1 to TRBJ1-2, with 8 bases matching TRBD1. The CDR3 has 13 residues. The V gene's germline CDR1 is SQVTM and CDR2 ANQGSEA. Trimming cost V 6 bases and J 6 bases; bases outside gene matches: 9.

At least ten counts were recorded for this clonotype. The chain is built from TRBV12-3 or TRBV12-4 and TRBJ2-7; D may be TRBD1 or TRBD2 (6 bases each). The CDR3 contains 15 residues. Trimming removed 5 bases from V and 2 bases from J, with 16 bases in between. As DNA, the CDR3 is TGTGCCAGCAGTATCACACAGGGACTCGCCTACGAGCAGTACTTC. Translation gives CASSITQGLAYEQYF.

This clonotype was observed at least ten times. The V gene is TRBV11-2, the J gene TRBJ1-2, with a possible D match to TRBD1 (5 bases). With 8 bases removed from V and 8 bases from J, the gap between germline ends came to 18 bases. The CDR3 spans 13 residues. Germline CDR1 reads SGHAT; CDR2 reads FQNNGV. The CDR3 region has the DNA TGTGCCAGCGGACTCCAGGGAGAAGGCGGCTACACCTTC. Amino acid sequence: CASGLQGEGGYTF.

This clonotype was seen many times. The V call is TRBV20-1, the J call TRBJ1-5, with 11 bases identical to TRBD1. In germline, CDR1 is DFQATT, CDR2 SNEGSKA (reference sequence). V lost 5 bases and J lost 5; bases outside the gene matches: 2. This CDR3 contains 13 residues. The CDR3 reads CSAGGQGDQPQHF. In DNA form, the CDR3 reads TGCAGTGCTGGGGGACAGGGGGATCAGCCCCAGCATTTT.

Ten or more counts support this clonotype. V usage is TRBV27 and J usage is TRBJ2-2; D call uncertain. The V gene's germline CDR1 is MNHEY and CDR2 SMNVEV (reference sequence). V gave up 6 bases and J gave up 5 bases, with 13 bases separating them. The CDR3 runs to 14 residues. CDR3 nucleotide sequence: TGTGCCAGCAGGATCTACAAATCTACCGGGGAGCTGTTTTTT. It yields the protein CASRIYKSTGELFF.

The table lists this clonotype with many counts. The rearrangement joins TRBV6-1 to TRBJ2-1, with 7 bases matching TRBD1. The CDR3 length is 14 residues. J gave up 4 bases and V 4 bases, and 4 bases lay outside the gene matches. Germline values: CDR1 MNHNS, CDR2 SASEGT. DNA of the CDR3: TGTGCCAGCAGTGGACAGGGCGCATACAATGAGCAGTTCTTC. This gives the protein CASSGQGAYNEQFF.

In this sample, this clonotype turned up many times. The V and J genes are TRBV2 and TRBJ2-3; D gene ambiguous. Trimming removed 4 bases from V and 3 bases from J, with 8 bases in between. Per germline, CDR1 SNHLY and CDR2 FYNNEI. The CDR3 is 13 amino acids. The DNA for the CDR3 is TGTGCCAGCAGTGTTGACGGGACAGATACGCAGTATTTT. Translating it yields CASSVDGTDTQYF.

This clonotype was recorded at least ten times. The chain joins TRBV5-4 to TRBJ2-3, with TRBD2 matching 7 bases. Trimming at V came to 0 bases and at J to 1 base, leaving 2 bases not matched to a gene. Germline assignment: CDR1 SGHNT and CDR2 YYREEE (reference sequence). The CDR3 extends over 15 amino acids. As DNA, the CDR3 is TGTGCCAGCAGCTTGGTCCTAGCGGGCACAGATACGCAGTATTTT. Translating it yields CASSLVLAGTDTQYF.

This clonotype was observed many times. The V call is TRBV25-1, the J call TRBJ2-7; TRBD2 matches at 9 bases. The CDR3 spans 15 residues. The germline V gene has CDR1 MGHDK and CDR2 SYGVNS. V trimming: 5 bases; J trimming: 4 bases; junction bases outside the gene matches: 9. As DNA, the CDR3 is TGTGCCAGCAGTTCCAGTTGCGGGAGGGGTTACGAGCAGTACGTC. The encoded protein is CASSSSCGRGYEQYV.

This chain joins TRBV2 and TRBJ2-7; possibly TRBD2 for D (5 bases). The CDR3 totals 15 residues. V gave up 6 bases and J gave up 0 bases, with 15 bases separating them. Germline V gives CDR1 SNHLY, CDR2 FYNNEI. As DNA, the CDR3 is TGTGCCAGCAGCCTCGGACCCCGGGACTCCTACGAGCAGTACTTC. Translated: CASSLGPRDSYEQYF.

In its sample, this clonotype was seen many times. V usage is TRBV12-3 or TRBV12-4 and J usage is TRBJ2-2, with a possible D match to TRBD2 (6 bases). This CDR3 is built from 16 residues. Between the trimmed V and J ends, which lost 8 bases and 1 base, there was a span of 17 bases. DNA of the CDR3: TGTGCCAGCCCCCGCGCGGGAAGCGAGAACACCGGGGAGCTGTTTTTT. It is translated as CASPRAGSENTGELFF.

In this sample, this clonotype turned up many times. V usage is TRBV28 and J usage is TRBJ2-5; 13 bases are shared with TRBD2. J was trimmed by 6 bases and V by 5 bases; bases with no gene match: 6. Germline V gives CDR1 MDHEN, CDR2 SYDVKM. There are 15 residues in the CDR3. Written as DNA, the CDR3 is TGTGCCAGCAGTCCCTCGGGACTAGCGGGGCAGACCCAGTACTTC. It is translated as CASSPSGLAGQTQYF.

This clonotype was detected ten times or more. The chain joins TRBV11-1 to TRBJ2-7; D is uncertain. V dropped 2 bases and J dropped 0 bases, with 5 bases sitting between them. The CDR3 covers 13 residues. Per germline, CDR1 SGHAT and CDR2 FQDESV (reference sequence). The CDR3 bases are TGTGCCAGCAGCTTAATGTACTCCTACGAGCAGTACTTC. This translates into CASSLMYSYEQYF.

At least ten counts were recorded for this clonotype. The chain is built from TRBV20-1 and TRBJ2-1; 13 bases align to TRBD2. The CDR3 is 15 amino acids. From germline, CDR1 is DFQATT and CDR2 SNEGSKA (reference sequence). V lost 3 bases, J lost 8 bases, and 7 bases stayed unmatched. CDR3 bases: TGCAGTGCTAGGAGCCTACTAGCGGGAGGGGATGAGCAGTTCTTC. Its translation is CSARSLLAGGDEQFF.

Of note for this clonotype: It is likely a read error, because the conserved phenylalanine at the end of the CDR3 is missing. The gene calls are TRBV20-1 and TRBJ1-5; the D gene is possibly TRBD1 (6 bases). The CDR3 has 15 residues. Germline V gene sequence: CDR1 DFQATT, CDR2 SNEGSKA (reference sequence). V lost 7 bases, J lost 0 bases, and 16 bases lay in between. CDR3 DNA: TGCAGTGTTAGCGTCCGGACAGATAGCAATCAGCCCCAGCATCTT. The encoded protein is CSVSVRTDSNQPQHL.

V and J are TRBV25-1 and TRBJ2-7, with D unclear. CDR1 is MGHDK and CDR2 is SYGVNS in the germline V gene. This CDR3 comprises 13 residues. V was clipped by 4 bases and J by 6 bases, with 13 bases between them. The CDR3 loop reads CASSARNPPEQYF. In DNA form, the CDR3 reads TGTGCCAGCAGTGCTCGGAATCCCCCCGAGCAGTACTTC.

V gene TRBV11-1 combines with J gene TRBJ2-7; 13 nucleotides line up with TRBD2. Trimming removed 5 bases from V and 3 bases from J; junction bases left unmatched: 4. The CDR3 has 15 residues. Germline CDR1 and CDR2: SGHAT and FQDESV (reference sequence). CDR3 residues: CASSRGLAGYYEQYF. CDR3 DNA sequence: TGTGCCAGCAGCCGGGGACTAGCGGGATACTACGAGCAGTACTTC.